This T cell receptor (beta chain) was captured in a study of T-cell reconstitution after alpha-beta-depleted transplantation in children. Preparation of the TCRbeta library was carried out with unique molecular identifiers. MiXCR, run by TCRdb on the PCR reads, gives a single entry per CDR3 protein. The data contain 700,000 to 950,000 distinct CDR3 sequences, approximately 15% of them singletons. V lost 4 bases, J lost 0 bases, and 13 bases lay in between. In germline, CDR1 is SGDLS, CDR2 YYNGEE. This CDR3 contains 15 residues. Study-wide results and limits: The study reportedly traced alpha-beta T cells about two months after transplant to several hundred expanded graft clones. The authors attributed T-cell counts and diversity one year after transplant mostly to newly produced T cells. At day 60, the high TCRbeta diversity found in some patients originated from recipient T cells and thymic progenitors that had survived.

This clonotype has only a few counts. Its antigen is as yet unknown. This clonotype was obtained from a male patient under 18 who had a stem cell transplant for acute lymphoblastic leukemia, so the T cells may come from the graft donor. This specimen was PBMCs, mostly from graft donor cells, taken 360 days after TCRalphabeta/CD19-depleted stem cell transplant. The J gene is TRBJ1-1, the V gene TRBV9; D remains unclear. The CDR3 region has the DNA TGTGCCAGCAGCTCTCAGACAAGGCTGAACACTGAAGCTTTCTTT. As protein: CASSSQTRLNTEAFF.